These T cell receptor beta chains were read from a single sample in a study of OX40 agonist ivuxolimab in advanced cancers. The assay was immunoSEQ multiplex PCR, and TCRdb's table has in-frame clones only and misses some. The table has about 99,000 clones, 90% to 96% seen once. The starting material was CD4+ or CD8+ T cells sorted from blood, obtained in a trial of the OX40 agonist ivuxolimab. The receptor set was obtained from an adult with an advanced solid tumor such as melanoma, head and neck, liver or kidney cancer. CDR3s include the opening cysteine and the closing phenylalanine or tryptophan. The order of the fields is CDR3 DNA, CDR3 protein, V gene, D gene, J gene, clone size, CDR3 length. D genes are given only for firm matches. Some rows mark clone size as missing; the rest say once, few, many or name a class of expanded clone.

TGTGCCAGCAGCTTTACAGGGAGTACTGAAGCTTTCTTT CASSFTGSTEAFF TRBV5-4 NA TRBJ1-1 NA 13
TGTGCATGCTCTGGGGCCAACGTCCTGACTTTC CACSGANVLTF TRBV30 NA TRBJ2-6 NA 11
TGTGCCAGCAGCCCATTGGGAGGGGCGGGAAATGAGCAGTTCTTC CASSPLGGAGNEQFF TRBV4-2 TRBD2 TRBJ2-1 NA 15
TGTGCCAGCAGGGCGGGGCAGCCCCAGCATTTT CASRAGQPQHF TRBV28 NA TRBJ1-5 NA 11
TGTGCCAGCAGCCCCCCCGGGACTGAACCCTACGAGCAGTACTTC CASSPPGTEPYEQYF TRBV4-2 NA TRBJ2-7 NA 15
TGTGCCAGCAGCTTAGACGCGGGAGGGTCGTACAATGAGCAGTTCTTC CASSLDAGGSYNEQFF TRBV7-9 TRBD2 TRBJ2-1 once 16
TGTGCCAGCAGCTTAAACCTCGGACAGGGGACCACGAACACCGGGGAGCTGTTTTTT CASSLNLGQGTTNTGELFF TRBV7-3 TRBD1 TRBJ2-2 NA 19
TGTGCCAGCAGCCCGTTTGAGTCCTCCTACAATGAGCAGTTCTTC CASSPFESSYNEQFF TRBV7-3 NA TRBJ2-1 NA 15
TGTGCCAGCAGCGTAGGGGATAACTATGGCTACACCTTC CASSVGDNYGYTF TRBV9 NA TRBJ1-2 NA 13
TGTGCCAGCAGCTTGGGGGCCGCGAACACTGAAGCTTTCTTT CASSLGAANTEAFF TRBV5-8 NA TRBJ1-1 NA 14
TGTGCCAGCAGCTTAGAACGCTCCCTGTCTAGCGGGAGGGCCAATGAGCAGTTCTTC CASSLERSLSSGRANEQFF TRBV11-2 TRBD2 TRBJ2-1 NA 19
TGTGCCAGTAGTCCCCGAGGGAGCGGGTCTTTAGGTGAGCAGTTCTTC CASSPRGSGSLGEQFF TRBV19 NA TRBJ2-1 NA 16
TGTGCCAGTAGAGCCATTGACAGGGGGGTCCAAGAGACCCAGTACTTC CASRAIDRGVQETQYF TRBV19 TRBD1 TRBJ2-5 NA 16
TGTGCCAGCAGCACAGGGGGCGTCACAGATACGCAGTATTTT CASSTGGVTDTQYF TRBV6-5 TRBD1 TRBJ2-3 NA 14
TGTGCCAGCACGGGCGACAGGCACAATCAGCCCCAGCATTTT CASTGDRHNQPQHF TRBV28 NA TRBJ1-5 NA 14
TGTGCCAGCAGCCAGGAGGGACTAGCGGGAGTGAATGAGCAGTTCTTC CASSQEGLAGVNEQFF TRBV14 TRBD2 TRBJ2-1 NA 16
TGTGCCAGCAGCCGCGGGGGTCTTGACGAAAAACTGTTTTTT CASSRGGLDEKLFF TRBV21-1 NA TRBJ1-4 NA 14
TGTGCCAGCAGCGTAGCGGGGACAGGGGCCAATGAGCAGTTCTTC CASSVAGTGANEQFF TRBV9 TRBD1 TRBJ2-1 NA 15
TGTGCCAGCAGCTCATGGGCGGGTGTCACAGATACGCAGTATTTT CASSSWAGVTDTQYF TRBV11-1 NA TRBJ2-3 NA 15
TGTGCCAGCAGTTTTGGGCGCACAGATACGCAGTATTTT CASSFGRTDTQYF TRBV28 NA TRBJ2-3 NA 13
TGTGCCTGGAGCAGTGGGAATCAGCCCCAGCATTTT CAWSSGNQPQHF TRBV30 NA TRBJ1-5 NA 12
TGTGCCACCCTATACACAGGGGTCAAAAACATTCAGTACTTC CATLYTGVKNIQYF TRBV27 TRBD1 TRBJ2-4 once 14
TGCGCCAGCAGCCAAGATTACCTCGACAGCAACACCGGGGAGCTGTTTTTT CASSQDYLDSNTGELFF TRBV4-3 NA TRBJ2-2 NA 17
TGTGCCAGCAGTCGACAGAAGAACACCGGGGAGCTGTTTTTT CASSRQKNTGELFF TRBV21-1 NA TRBJ2-2 NA 14
TGTGCCAGCAGCGTAGTCAGTTCAGATACGCAGTATTTT CASSVVSSDTQYF TRBV9 NA TRBJ2-3 NA 13
TGTGCCAGCAGATCCCCGGGGCAGAAAAACGATGAGCAGTTCTTC CASRSPGQKNDEQFF TRBV6-6 NA TRBJ2-1 NA 15
TGTGCCAGCAGCTCCCGCTATGGGGGGCTTACGCAGTATTTT CASSSRYGGLTQYF TRBV14 NA TRBJ2-3 NA 14
TGTGCCAGCAGCTTATGGATGTCCCGCGGCAGGGAGGTAGGAGAGACCCAGTACTTC CASSLWMSRGREVGETQYF TRBV7-6 NA TRBJ2-5 NA 19
TGTGCCAGCAGTTACGCCAGCCAAGAGACCCAGTACTTC CASSYASQETQYF TRBV6-5 NA TRBJ2-5 NA 13
TGTGCCAGTAGTTGGGGAGAACAGGGTGCGTTCTCCTACGAGCAGTACTTC CASSWGEQGAFSYEQYF TRBV19 NA TRBJ2-7 NA 17
TGCGCCAGCAGCCAAGATGGCCCGACAGTCTCCTATAATTCACCCCTCCACTTT CASSQDGPTVSYNSPLHF TRBV4-1 NA TRBJ1-6 NA 18
TGCGCCAGCAGCCCACAGGGGGCGGGGGAGCAGTACTTC CASSPQGAGEQYF TRBV4-1 TRBD1 TRBJ2-7 NA 13
TGTGCCAGCAGTGACAGACTCTCCTACGAGCAGTACTTC CASSDRLSYEQYF TRBV6-1 NA TRBJ2-7 NA 13
TGTGCCAGCAGTAGGGGGCCAGCGGGAGGAGAGACCCAGTACTTC CASSRGPAGGETQYF TRBV2 TRBD2 TRBJ2-5 NA 15
TGTGCCAGCAGTTTATCGCGGCGGGATGCCTATGGCTACACCTTC CASSLSRRDAYGYTF TRBV27 NA TRBJ1-2 NA 15
TGTGCCAGCAGTGATGGGACAGCGGACTCCTACGAGCAGTACTTC CASSDGTADSYEQYF TRBV2 TRBD1 TRBJ2-7 NA 15
TGTGCCAGCAGCTTCCGACTAGCGGGGCCGATAAATGAGCAGTTCTTC CASSFRLAGPINEQFF TRBV7-2 TRBD2 TRBJ2-1 NA 16
TGTGCCAGCAGTTTGTCCGGGGTTAATCAAGAGACCCAGTACTTC CASSLSGVNQETQYF TRBV28 NA TRBJ2-5 NA 15
TGTGCCAGCAGCCAAGAGACGGGACAGTACAATGAGCAGTTCTTC CASSQETGQYNEQFF TRBV14 TRBD1 TRBJ2-1 NA 15
TGTGCCAGCAGTATGGGACACCCTGGTGGCTACACCTTC CASSMGHPGGYTF TRBV6-1 NA TRBJ1-2 NA 13
TGCGCCAGCAGCTTGACGGGGGCCGGGTCCTACGAGCAGTACTTC CASSLTGAGSYEQYF TRBV5-1 NA TRBJ2-7 NA 15
TGCGCCAGCAGCCAAGCACTCGGGGAACCCTATTTAGAGACCCAGTACTTC CASSQALGEPYLETQYF TRBV4-1 NA TRBJ2-5 NA 17
TGTGCCAGCAGCGTAGGACCTAACACTGAAGCTTTCTTT CASSVGPNTEAFF TRBV9 NA TRBJ1-1 NA 13
TGTGCCAGCAGTTTACTAGCGGGGGCCGGGGAGCTGTTTTTT CASSLLAGAGELFF TRBV27 TRBD2 TRBJ2-2 NA 14
TGTGCCAGCAGCTTTTTCACGGGTATGGACTACGAGCAGTACTTC CASSFFTGMDYEQYF TRBV11-2 NA TRBJ2-7 NA 15
TGTGCCAGCAGCTACGGACCCAGGGGCGAGCAGTACTTC CASSYGPRGEQYF TRBV7-2 NA TRBJ2-7 NA 13
TGTGCCAGCAGTCCTCTCGGGGGGAACACTGAAGCTTTCTTT CASSPLGGNTEAFF TRBV28 NA TRBJ1-1 NA 14
TGCAGCGTTGAAGGCCAGTTGGGAGAAGCTTTCTTT CSVEGQLGEAFF TRBV29-1 NA TRBJ1-1 NA 12
TGTGCCAGCAACTACGGGGCTAGCGGGGACAATGAGCAGTTCTTC CASNYGASGDNEQFF TRBV11-1 TRBD2 TRBJ2-1 NA 15
TGTGCCAGCAGCCCCCGGGACAGGGGCTCCTACAATGAGCAGTTCTTC CASSPRDRGSYNEQFF TRBV13 TRBD1 TRBJ2-1 NA 16
TGTGCCAGCAGTGAAGCCCGTACGCTAGCGGGCGATGAGCAGTTCTTC CASSEARTLAGDEQFF TRBV6-1 TRBD2 TRBJ2-1 NA 16
TGTGCCAGCAGCTTGGTTCCGGGGGCGGGCGAGCAGTACTTC CASSLVPGAGEQYF TRBV5-8 NA TRBJ2-7 NA 14
TGTGCCAGCAGCCACAGGGGATCGGGGCAGCCCCAGCATTTT CASSHRGSGQPQHF TRBV5-6 TRBD1 TRBJ1-5 once 14
TGTGCCAGCAGCTACAACAGGGAGTCCTACGAGCAGTACTTC CASSYNRESYEQYF TRBV7-8 NA TRBJ2-7 NA 14
TGCAGCGTTCTCGGGGGCGGGGAGCTGTTTTTT CSVLGGGELFF TRBV29-1 NA TRBJ2-2 NA 11
TGCGCCAGCAGCCAAGATCAGCGGGGCTCCTACGAGCAGTACTTC CASSQDQRGSYEQYF TRBV4-3 TRBD2 TRBJ2-7 NA 15
TGTGCCAGCACCTACCGACAGAGCTCCTACGAGCAGTACTTC CASTYRQSSYEQYF TRBV28 NA TRBJ2-7 NA 14
TGTGCCAGCAGACAGCGGGAGAACACCGGGGAGCTGTTTTTT CASRQRENTGELFF TRBV7-3 TRBD2 TRBJ2-2 NA 14
TGTGCCAGCAGATCTCCCGGGGCAGGGGGCACTGAAGCTTTCTTT CASRSPGAGGTEAFF TRBV28 TRBD1 TRBJ1-1 NA 15